This T cell receptor (beta chain) was sequenced in a study of human T cells and chemical hapten exposure. Looking at the study overall: How much TCR each sample yielded varied, mostly because pooled library volumes differed slightly. General study findings and limits: The number of TCRs over 1 in 1000 frequency stayed unchanged after DPC.

The total RNA was obtained from whole blood that was not fractionated. Remarks on this clonotype: The antigen is unknown.

Trimming took off 7 bases at V and 4 bases at J, with 10 bases between the two ends. Germline CDR1 DFQATT, CDR2 SNEGSKA (reference sequence). The CDR3 covers 12 residues. Individual cDNA molecules each carried unique molecular identifiers attached by the library. Original processing methods: Counting gave a median of roughly 100,000 TCRs per sample, with values ranging from about 23,224 to 690,600. TCRdb independently ran MiXCR on the 5' RACE reads; one entry per CDR3 protein. The V and J calls shown here were made by TCRdb, not taken from the authors' results. This table has 110,000 or so distinct CDR3 sequences, around a fifth appearing once.

The chain uses TRBV20-1 and TRBJ1-4; D gene unclear. The sequence was obtained from a human donor in good health. CDR3 in amino acids: CSVWENNEKLFF. The CDR3 DNA is TGCAGTGTATGGGAAAATAATGAAAAACTGTTTTTT.